Following are 2 T cell receptor beta chains from one sample sequenced in a study of vaccination and CD4 T cells after COVID-19. The treatment was: approximately 9-day PBMC culture with coronavirus spike peptide pools or control peptides (ViraFEST assay). The assay that was used to sequence DNA from cultured CD4+ T cells was the Oncomine TCR Beta short-read assay. TCRdb used MiXCR to reprocess the PCR reads, holding one entry per CDR3 protein. The sample lists 27,000 or so distinct CDR3 sequences, about 52% seen once, with approximately 6.1% in the top ten. Their recognized antigens are unknown. The sequenced material came from CD4+ T cells from blood, cultured in vitro. Receptor source: a human donor who had recovered from COVID-19.

CDR3 sequence reads: CASNHPGTGGNEQFF. In DNA, the CDR3 is TGTGCCAGCAACCACCCCGGGACAGGGGGCAATGAGCAGTTCTTC. This chain joins TRBV6-1 and TRBJ2-1; 11 nucleotides agree with TRBD1. Germline loops: CDR1 MNHNS, CDR2 SASEGT. The CDR3 totals 15 residues. The J segment lost 6 bases and the V segment lost 7 bases, leaving 8 bases of the junction unmatched.

This chain connects TRBV2 to TRBJ2-7, with D tentatively TRBD2 (6 bases). The V end was cut by 11 bases, the J end by 4 bases, with 12 bases between. CDR1 is SNHLY and CDR2 is FYNNEI in the germline V gene. The CDR3 loop spans 11 amino acids. The CDR3 sequence is CASGVAYEQYF. DNA of the CDR3: TGTGCCTCGGGGGTAGCATACGAGCAGTACTTC.